These T cell receptor beta chains were read from a single sample in a study of regulatory T cells in long-lasting Graves disease. TCRdb re-called the multiplex PCR reads with MiXCR, one entry per CDR3 protein. The sample yields about 320,000 distinct CDR3 sequences, under 20% seen once. The sample here was peripheral blood mononuclear cells (PBMCs), taken at new diagnosis, from a patient treated with antithyroid drugs. Receptors were obtained from a female donor with Graves disease. Both conserved end residues are part of each CDR3. A D gene is named only where the DNA matches it firmly. Clone size is given for some rows only: seen once, a few or many times, or a class if the clone is expanded.

cdr3_nt	cdr3_aa	j_call	d_call	clone_size	v_call
TGTGCCATCAGTGGCCGGGACTACTCCTACGAGCAGTACTTC	CAISGRDYSYEQYF	TRBJ2-7	TRBD2	many	TRBV10-3
TGTGCCAGTAGATCTGCCGGGGAGCTGTTTTTT	CASRSAGELFF	TRBJ2-2	NA	few	TRBV19
TGTGCCAGCAGTGAAAGGCCCGGGAATCAGCCCCAGCATTTT	CASSERPGNQPQHF	TRBJ1-5	NA	many	TRBV2
TGCAGCGTCCTGATGCCCCCGGGGGATGAGCAGTTCTTC	CSVLMPPGDEQFF	TRBJ2-1	NA	NA	TRBV29-1
TGTGCCAGCAGTATGATCGGGAACTATGGCTACACCTTC	CASSMIGNYGYTF	TRBJ1-2	NA	many	TRBV28
TGTGCCAGCAGTAGGACAGGAGGGACTGAAGCTTTCTTT	CASSRTGGTEAFF	TRBJ1-1	TRBD1	NA	TRBV6-1
TGTGCCAGCAGCTTAAATGTTGCGGGGGGATATGGCTACACCTTC	CASSLNVAGGYGYTF	TRBJ1-2	NA	many	TRBV11-2
TGTGCCAGCAGCTGGACAGGCTTAACCTACGAGCAGTACTTC	CASSWTGLTYEQYF	TRBJ2-7	TRBD1	NA	TRBV28
TGTGCCAGCAGTTTGGGTGGGAGCGGGAGTAACTACGAGCAGTACTTC	CASSLGGSGSNYEQYF	TRBJ2-7	TRBD2	many	TRBV28
TGTGCCAGCAGTTTGCAAGGGACTAGCGGGAGAAATGAGCAGTTCTTC	CASSLQGTSGRNEQFF	TRBJ2-1	TRBD2	many	TRBV28
TGTGCCTGGAGTGCCGGGACTAGTGGACGGGAGCAGTACTTC	CAWSAGTSGREQYF	TRBJ2-7	TRBD2	few	TRBV30
TGTGCCAGCAGTCCACTAATACAGGGGCCCGGGGAGCTGTTTTTT	CASSPLIQGPGELFF	TRBJ2-2	TRBD1	many	TRBV28
TGTGCCAGCAGTTTATTAGGGACAGGGATCGGAGAGACCCAGTACTTC	CASSLLGTGIGETQYF	TRBJ2-5	TRBD1	many	TRBV28
TGTGCCAGCAGTTTTAAGAACACTGAAGCTTTCTTT	CASSFKNTEAFF	TRBJ1-1	NA	many	TRBV12-3/TRBV12-4
TGTGCCAGCAGCGCCAAATCGGGAGGAGTCGGCTACGAGCAGTACTTC	CASSAKSGGVGYEQYF	TRBJ2-7	TRBD2	many	TRBV6-1
TGTGCCAGCAGCACGGGACAGGTGTACAATGAGCAGTTCTTC	CASSTGQVYNEQFF	TRBJ2-1	TRBD1	NA	TRBV11-2
TGTGCCAGCAGCCTGGCGGGAGTGGTGGAGACCCAGTACTTC	CASSLAGVVETQYF	TRBJ2-5	TRBD2	many	TRBV12-3/TRBV12-4
TGTGCCAGCAGTTTAGCGGGAACGGCCTACGAGCAGTACTTC	CASSLAGTAYEQYF	TRBJ2-7	NA	many	TRBV12-3/TRBV12-4
TGTGCCAGCAGCCGAACCGGGACCACGGGGTCCGAGACCCAGTACTTC	CASSRTGTTGSETQYF	TRBJ2-5	NA	NA	TRBV2
TGTGCCAGCAGCTTGTCCTCGTCGGGCACAGATACGCAGTATTTT	CASSLSSSGTDTQYF	TRBJ2-3	NA	few	TRBV5-4
TGTGCCAGCGGTAGCCTGGAGTTCGGTCGGGATACGCAGTATTTT	CASGSLEFGRDTQYF	TRBJ2-3	NA	many	TRBV6-1
TGTGCCAGCAGTTTAGTGGCAGTGGGGGAAAAACTGTTTTTT	CASSLVAVGEKLFF	TRBJ1-4	NA	many	TRBV27
TGTGCCACCAGTGATCCTGGTCCGGGACTAGTGGGCACAGATACGCAGTATTTT	CATSDPGPGLVGTDTQYF	TRBJ2-3	TRBD2	NA	TRBV24-1
TGTGCCAGCAGCTTGGCGACTAGCGGGGTGAATGAGCAGTTCTTC	CASSLATSGVNEQFF	TRBJ2-1	TRBD2	many	TRBV5-4
TGTGCCACCAGCAGAGATGAGGGGGCCCTATACGAGCAGTACTTC	CATSRDEGALYEQYF	TRBJ2-7	TRBD1	many	TRBV15
TGTGCCAGCGGGGGGGACAATGAGCAGTTCTTC	CASGGDNEQFF	TRBJ2-1	TRBD2	many	TRBV2
TGCAGTGCTAATCGAGGTCTGGGCTACGAGCAGTACTTC	CSANRGLGYEQYF	TRBJ2-7	NA	few	TRBV20-1
TGCGCCAGCAGCCAGCGGCCCCGGGACCCCGAACCAGATACGCAGTATTTT	CASSQRPRDPEPDTQYF	TRBJ2-3	NA	few	TRBV4-1
TGTGCCAGTAGTATCTCACGGGCAGGAGGTGGCTACACCTTC	CASSISRAGGGYTF	TRBJ1-2	NA	NA	TRBV19
TGCAGCGTTGGGGCAGGCTACAATGAGCAGTTCTTC	CSVGAGYNEQFF	TRBJ2-1	NA	NA	TRBV29-1
TGTGCCAGCAGTTTGGGATTTGGATTCACCCACACAGATACGCAGTATTTT	CASSLGFGFTHTDTQYF	TRBJ2-3	NA	NA	TRBV6-9